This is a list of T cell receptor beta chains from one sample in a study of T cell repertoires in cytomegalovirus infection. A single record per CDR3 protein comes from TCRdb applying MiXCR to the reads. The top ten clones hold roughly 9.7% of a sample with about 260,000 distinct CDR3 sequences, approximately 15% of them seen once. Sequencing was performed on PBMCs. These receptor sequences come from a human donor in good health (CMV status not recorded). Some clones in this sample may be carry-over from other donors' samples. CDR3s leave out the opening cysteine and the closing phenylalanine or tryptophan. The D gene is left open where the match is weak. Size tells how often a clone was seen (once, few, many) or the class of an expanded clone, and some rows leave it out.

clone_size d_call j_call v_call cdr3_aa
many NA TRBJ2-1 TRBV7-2 ASSLVGTSTQDEQF
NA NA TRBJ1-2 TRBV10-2 ASSVRVNYGYT
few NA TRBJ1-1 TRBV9 ASSGNRVNTEAF
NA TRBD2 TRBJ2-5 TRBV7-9 ASSEGLRVETQY
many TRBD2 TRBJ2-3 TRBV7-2 ASSSSPGLASY
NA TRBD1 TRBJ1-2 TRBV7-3 ASSFGQGPNYGYT
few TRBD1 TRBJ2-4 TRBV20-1 SAGETGPNIQY
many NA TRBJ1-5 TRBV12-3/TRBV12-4 ASSFQRDQPQH
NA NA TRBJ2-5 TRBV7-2 ASSREPETQY
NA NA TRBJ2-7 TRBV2 ASSWATEQY